One and the same sample provided the 3 T cell receptor beta chains below, sequenced in a study of cytomegalovirus exposure and HLA in healthy donors (dated by TCRdb to 2016 to 2017). The receptor library was made with the immunoSEQ multiplex PCR assay. A mixture of 60 forward primers for TCR Vbeta segments and 13 reverse primers for TCR Jbeta segments was used in the multiplex PCR. Entries here come from immuneACCESS through TCRdb and include only in-frame sequences with V and J called. Some clones fail to appear in such tables; in the studies checked, an unresolved V gene covers under half of the shortfall, and the cause of the remainder is unknown. This sample gives 80,000 to 95,000 clones in total; roughly 81% of them show up just once. The leading ten clones occupy around 5.6% of the sample. The material sequenced was PBMCs. Every receptor here comes from a woman between 18 and 29 years old in good health and CMV-seropositive.

The chain couples TRBV7-9 to TRBJ2-7, with TRBD2 matching over 11 bases. Unmatched junction bases numbered 9, after V lost 5 bases and J lost 3 bases. The V gene's germline CDR1 is SEHNR and CDR2 FQNEAQ (reference sequence). The CDR3 totals 16 residues. The CDR3 here is CASSPGTSGFFYEQYF. CDR3 sequence (DNA): TGTGCCAGCAGCCCCGGGACTAGCGGTTTTTTCTACGAGCAGTACTTC.

The V gene is TRBV7-9, the J gene TRBJ2-7, with D unclear. The germline V gene has CDR1 SEHNR and CDR2 FQNEAQ (reference sequence). Trimming left V 1 base short and J 3 bases short, with 7 bases between. This CDR3 has 13 amino acids. The CDR3: CASSLGYDYEQYF. For the CDR3, the DNA is TGTGCCAGCAGCTTAGGCTACGACTACGAGCAGTACTTC.

This chain connects TRBV7-2 to TRBJ1-1; TRBD1 is a possible D gene (6 bases). Germline V gene data show CDR1 as SGHTA and CDR2 as FQGNSA. The CDR3 covers 13 residues. V lost 3 bases and J lost 3, with 8 bases in between. CDR3 sequence reads: CASSLDRHTEAFF. CDR3 in DNA: TGTGCCAGCAGCTTGGACAGACACACTGAAGCTTTCTTT.